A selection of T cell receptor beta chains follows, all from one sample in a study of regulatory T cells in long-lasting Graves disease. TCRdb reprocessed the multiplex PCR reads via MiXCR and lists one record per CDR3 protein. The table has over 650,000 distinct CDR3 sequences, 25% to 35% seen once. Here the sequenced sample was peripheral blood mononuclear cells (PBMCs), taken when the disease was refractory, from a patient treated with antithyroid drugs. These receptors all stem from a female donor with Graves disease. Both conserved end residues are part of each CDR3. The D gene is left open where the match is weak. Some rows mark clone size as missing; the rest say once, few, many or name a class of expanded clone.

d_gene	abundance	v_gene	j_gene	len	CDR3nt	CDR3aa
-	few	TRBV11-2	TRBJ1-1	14	TGTGCCAGCAGCCGGGACCCGGGCGGAACTGAAGCTTTCTTT	CASSRDPGGTEAFF
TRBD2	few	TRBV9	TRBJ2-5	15	TGTGCCAGCAGCTTAACCGGGACTAGCTCCGAGACCCAGTACTTC	CASSLTGTSSETQYF
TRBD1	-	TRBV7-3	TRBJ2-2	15	TGTGCCAGCAGTCCCCAGGGGGCGGACACCGGGGAGCTGTTTTTT	CASSPQGADTGELFF
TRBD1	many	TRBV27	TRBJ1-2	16	TGTGCCAGCAGTATCTACCTCTCACTGACAGGGGATGGCTACACCTTC	CASSIYLSLTGDGYTF
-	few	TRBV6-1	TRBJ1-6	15	TGTGCCAGCAGTGCCCCGGGACAAGGAAATTCACCCCTCCACTTT	CASSAPGQGNSPLHF
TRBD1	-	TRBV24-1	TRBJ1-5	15	TGTGCCACCAGTGACCCCGGGACAGGGAATCAGCCCCAGCATTTT	CATSDPGTGNQPQHF
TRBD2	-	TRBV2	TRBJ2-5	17	TGTGCCAGCAGTGCAGGACTAGCGGGAGGGAGTGAAGAGACCCAGTACTTC	CASSAGLAGGSEETQYF
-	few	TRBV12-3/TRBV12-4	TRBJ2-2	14	TGTGCCAGCAGTTTGTTGCTAGCCTCTAGGGAGCTGTTTTTT	CASSLLLASRELFF
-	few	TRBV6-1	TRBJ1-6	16	TGTGCCAGCAGTGAAGCCGCGCCAGCTTATAATTCACCCCTCCACTTT	CASSEAAPAYNSPLHF
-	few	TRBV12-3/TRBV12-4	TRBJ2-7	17	TGTGCCAGCAGTTTTGGGACTCATCTGACGTACGCCTACGAGCAGTACTTC	CASSFGTHLTYAYEQYF
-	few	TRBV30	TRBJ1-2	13	TGTGCCTGGAGTGATAGCATAGGCTATGGCTACACCTTC	CAWSDSIGYGYTF
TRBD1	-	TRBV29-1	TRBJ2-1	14	TGCAGCGCCCGGGACAGGGGGCGACACAATGAGCAGTTCTTC	CSARDRGRHNEQFF
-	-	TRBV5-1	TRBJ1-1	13	TGCGCCAGCAGCTCGAGGGTAAGCTCTGAAGCTTTCTTT	CASSSRVSSEAFF
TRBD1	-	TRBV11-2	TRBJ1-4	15	TGTGCCAGCAGCTCGACAGGGGGATGGAATGAAAAACTGTTTTTT	CASSSTGGWNEKLFF
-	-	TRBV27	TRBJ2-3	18	TGTGCCAGCAGCCTTTATTTTGGGCGGCGAGGGGGCACAGATACGCAGTATTTT	CASSLYFGRRGGTDTQYF